This passage covers 15 T cell receptor beta chains from one sample sequenced in a study of brain T cells in children with intractable seizures. Sequencing was performed with immunoSEQ multiplex PCR; in TCRdb, only in-frame clones are kept and a portion is missing. This table holds 340,000 or so clones, 85% to 95% found once. The time point here: blood from clinic visit 5 months post-surgery; TSC patient then seizure free. Material: peripheral blood, obtained roughly 5 months after surgery. The receptors originated from a boy younger than two with tuberous sclerosis and intractable seizures.

This chain connects TRBV21-1 to TRBJ1-2; TRBD1, the table's D call, lacks a check against the DNA. TRBV21-1 is a known pseudogene. The CDR3 is made up of 14 amino acids. CDR3 protein: CASRLSRGRYGYTF. The CDR3 DNA sequence: TGTGCCAGCAGACTTTCTAGGGGCCGCTATGGCTACACCTTC.

This chain joins TRBV10-2 and TRBJ2-3; D is unclear. Germline assignment: CDR1 WSHSY and CDR2 SAAADI. The CDR3 totals 13 residues. The V end lost 2 bases, the J end lost 4 bases, and 7 bases lay between the germline ends. CDR3 residues: CASSEPPADTQYF. In nucleotides, the CDR3 is TGCGCCAGCAGTGAGCCCCCTGCAGATACGCAGTATTTT.

The rearrangement uses TRBV10-3 and TRBJ2-5; 8 positions match TRBD2. Germline V gives CDR1 ENHRY, CDR2 SYGVKD. V dropped 4 bases and J dropped 5; count of bases not matched to a gene: 9. This CDR3 has 15 amino acids. The chain's CDR3 is CAISGPPGGAETQYF. The CDR3 DNA sequence: TGTGCCATCAGTGGGCCCCCCGGGGGGGCGGAGACCCAGTACTTC.

The genes are TRBV4-2 and TRBJ1-2, with no clear D. The CDR3 runs to 16 residues. Germline-derived CDR1 and CDR2 are LGHNA and YNFKEQ. V was cut by 0 bases and J by 6 bases, with 17 bases left in between. The CDR3, as DNA: TGTGCCAGCAGCCAAGATATCGCTTCAAAATCTAATGGCTACACCTTC. This codes for CASSQDIASKSNGYTF.

The CDR3 reads CASSIGATGYQPQHF. CDR3 nucleotide sequence: TGTGCCAGTAGTATAGGAGCCACAGGGTATCAGCCCCAGCATTTT. V usage is TRBV19 and J usage is TRBJ1-5; the D gene is possibly TRBD1 (6 bases). CDR1 and CDR2 (germline): LNHDA, SQIVND (reference sequence). The CDR3 loop spans 15 amino acids. The V end was cut by 1 base, the J end by 5 bases, with 12 bases between. Full variable domain (outside the CDR3, taken from reference TRBV19 and TRBJ1-5): DGGITQSPKYLFRKEGQNVTLSCEQNLNHDAMYWYRQDPGQGLRLIYYSQIVNDFQKGDIAEGYSVSREKKESFPLTVTSAQKNPTAFYLCASSIGATGYQPQHFGDGTRLSIL.

The chain has TRBV6-6 and TRBJ2-4; 9 bases are a match to TRBD1. The ends lost 7 bases at V and 7 bases at J; junction bases unmatched: 11. Germline values: CDR1 MNHNY, CDR2 SVGAGI (reference sequence). The CDR3 length is 15 residues. CDR3 region: CASTLPGTGSNIQYF. The CDR3 DNA sequence: TGTGCCAGCACCTTACCCGGGACAGGGTCCAACATTCAGTACTTC.

The chain's CDR3 is CASSEGESNQPQHF. Here the CDR3 DNA reads TGTGCCAGCAGCGAGGGAGAGAGCAATCAGCCCCAGCATTTT. The chain uses TRBV2 and TRBJ1-5; no clear D. CDR1 and CDR2 from the germline V gene are SNHLY and FYNNEI. The CDR3 covers 14 residues. V lost 6 bases and J lost 1, with 10 bases in between. The full variable domain, rest sourced from reference TRBV2 and TRBJ1-5, is EPEVTQTPSHQVTQMGQEVILRCVPISNHLYFYWYRQILGQKVEFLVSFYNNEISEKSEIFDDQFSVERPDGSNFTLKIRSTKLEDSAMYFCASSEGESNQPQHFGDGTRLSIL.

This clone came up once. The gene calls are TRBV7-9 and TRBJ2-2; D not certain. Germline V gives CDR1 SEHNR, CDR2 FQNEAQ (reference sequence). Trimming left V 4 bases short and J 4 bases short, with 10 bases between. The CDR3 contains 14 residues. The CDR3 here is CASSSRVTTGELFF. The DNA of the CDR3 is TGTGCCAGCAGCTCCCGGGTCACCACCGGGGAGCTGTTTTTT. The full variable domain, with the rest looked up from reference TRBV7-9 and TRBJ2-2, is DTGVSQNPRHKITKRGQNVTFRCDPISEHNRLYWYRQTLGQGPEFLTYFQNEAQLEKSRLLSDRFSAERPKGSFSTLEIQRTEQGDSAMYLCASSSRVTTGELFFGEGSRLTVL.

The count of this clone is one. J is TRBJ2-2 and V is TRBV11-2, with unresolved D. The CDR3 is 12 amino acids. Per germline, CDR1 SGHAT and CDR2 FQNNGV. With 1 base removed from V and 6 bases from J, the gap between germline ends came to 3 bases. This chain's CDR3 is CASSLASGELFF. In nucleotides, the CDR3 is TGTGCCAGCAGCTTAGCTTCCGGGGAGCTGTTTTTT.

This clone appeared once. This sequence joins TRBV5-4 and TRBJ2-1, with 7 bases identical to TRBD2. CDR3 length equals 16 residues. Trimming at V came to 4 bases and at J to 0 bases, leaving 7 bases not matched to a gene. CDR1 is SGHNT, CDR2 YYREEE, per germline (reference sequence). DNA of the CDR3: TGTGCCAGCAGCCCCTCCGGCGGGAGCTCCTACAATGAGCAGTTCTTC. This translates into CASSPSGGSSYNEQFF.

The J gene is TRBJ2-7, the V gene TRBV27, with D tentatively TRBD2 (7 bases). The V gene lost 3 bases and the J gene lost 5 bases, with 14 bases spanning the gap. Germline V CDR1 and CDR2: MNHEY, SMNVEV (reference sequence). This CDR3 contains 14 residues. The CDR3 loop reads CASSFWGGRDEQYF. In DNA, the CDR3 is TGTGCCAGCAGTTTCTGGGGGGGGCGCGACGAGCAGTACTTC.

The chain is built from TRBV5-1 and TRBJ2-7; D is possibly TRBD2 (5 bases). The CDR3 loop spans 15 amino acids. V lost 4 bases and J 0 bases, leaving 14 bases between the germline ends. Looked up from germline, CDR1 is SGHRS and CDR2 is YFSETQ. CDR3 DNA sequence: TGCGCCAGCAGCATTTCTACCCGGGACTCCTACGAGCAGTACTTC. Amino acid sequence: CASSISTRDSYEQYF.

The chain employs TRBV15 and TRBJ2-4; D perhaps matches TRBD1 (6 bases). Looked up from germline, CDR1 is LNHNV and CDR2 is YYDKDF (reference sequence). With 4 bases removed from V and 0 bases from J, the gap between germline ends came to 19 bases. The CDR3 sequence is 18 residues long. CDR3 DNA sequence: TGTGCCACCAGCATTACGGACAGTGTCTCTTTAGCCAAAAACATTCAGTACTTC. This sequence encodes CATSITDSVSLAKNIQYF. Looking up the rest from reference TRBV15 and TRBJ2-4 gives the full variable domain: DAMVIQNPRYQVTQFGKPVTLSCSQTLNHNVMYWYQQKSSQAPKLLFHYYDKDFNNEADTPDNFQSRRPNTSFCFLDIRSPGLGDTAMYLCATSITDSVSLAKNIQYFGAGTRLSVL.

The gene calls are TRBV27 and TRBJ1-6; D is ambiguous. Between the trimmed V and J ends, which lost 9 bases and 10 bases, there was a span of 16 bases. From germline, CDR1 is MNHEY and CDR2 SMNVEV (reference sequence). This CDR3 region has 13 residues. CDR3: CASRPVDRSPLHF. The CDR3 region has the DNA TGTGCCAGTCGACCGGTCGATCGATCACCCCTCCACTTT.

The CDR3 spells CATSGVSFDSNQPQHF. As DNA, the CDR3 is TGTGCCACCAGCGGCGTCTCCTTTGATAGCAATCAGCCCCAGCATTTT. The J gene is TRBJ1-5, the V gene TRBV15; D is unclear. Germline V gene lookup returns CDR1 LNHNV and CDR2 YYDKDF (reference sequence). There are 16 residues in the CDR3. V shed 5 bases and J shed 0 bases, with 14 bases lying between them.